This T cell receptor beta chain was recovered during a study of T cell responses to AZD1222 COVID-19 vaccine. Overall study context: Analysis merged second doses at about 4 or about 12 weeks.

A remark on this clone: The antigen remains unidentified.

Study outcomes and limitations: In the spike-specific TCR repertoire, nearly half reportedly target unmutated variant regions. It should be noted that donors were predominantly white British and more often female, and clonal diversity was possibly underestimated. Just 5 or 6 AZD1222 recipients tested seropositive at baseline.

Sequencing used immunoSEQ multiplex PCR; TCRdb keeps in-frame clones, though not all of them. Of some 140,000 clones listed, approximately 90% were seen once; the top ten hold roughly 3.1%. Germline V gives CDR1 SGHRS, CDR2 YFSETQ. CDR3 size: 14 residues. Trimming pared 0 bases from V and 7 bases from J, leaving 10 bases between. This receptor was obtained from an adult in good health. Source: peripheral blood, taken on day 0 of AZD1222 vaccination. The chain uses TRBV5-1 and TRBJ2-2; D remains ambiguous. In DNA, the CDR3 is TGCGCCAGCAGCTTGGTTAGGTTTGGCGGGGAGCTGTTTTTT. It codes for CASSLVRFGGELFF.